The 14 T cell receptor beta chains presented below share a single source sample, sequenced in a study of T cells in women clearing cervical HPV infection. Sequencing was performed with immunoSEQ multiplex PCR; in TCRdb, only in-frame clones are kept and a portion is missing. This sample's table reports tens of thousands of clones. The sample was blood buffy coat. These receptors were obtained from a woman aged 18-70 years with a cervical HPV16 infection that either progressed to CIN3+ or cleared (not recorded which).

On this clone itself: Read data end 3 residues before the CDR3 end; the end is taken from the germline J gene. The V gene is TRBV6-1, the J gene TRBJ2-5, with 10 positions matching TRBD1. From germline, CDR1 is MNHNS and CDR2 SASEGT. The CDR3 runs to 15 residues. With 3 bases clipped from V and 5 bases from J, the junction kept 6 bases outside the gene matches. The CDR3: CASSDWDRGTETQYF. The DNA read from the CDR3 is TGTGCCAGCAGTGACTGGGACAGGGGCACGGAGACC.

The part of the CDR3 DNA that was read is TGTGCCAGCAGTAAAAACGGCTACGAG. Protein: CASSKNGYE. The whole CDR3 protein is CASSKNGYEQYF. The chain employs TRBV7-6 and TRBJ2-7; D unclear. The CDR3 goes on 3 residues after the read ends, and that part is filled in from the germline J gene. In germline, CDR1 is SGHVS, CDR2 FNYEAQ. V was cut by 6 bases and J by 3 bases, with 9 bases left in between. This CDR3 region has 12 residues.

A note on this clone: The DNA ends 3 residues before the CDR3 does, and the rest of the CDR3 is filled in from the germline J gene. This chain connects TRBV7-6 to TRBJ2-7; 13 bases agree with TRBD2. Germline V gene sequence: CDR1 SGHVS, CDR2 FNYEAQ. CDR3 length: 15 amino acids. Trimming cost V 5 bases and J 3 bases; bases outside gene matches: 4. The CDR3 sequence is CASSALAGGVYEQYF. The sequenced part of the CDR3 DNA is TGTGCCAGCAGCGCACTAGCGGGAGGGGTCTACGAG.

In the case of this clone: A read error may produce the germline difference seen at one junction end. From the germline J gene comes the end of the CDR3, since the read stops 3 residues before it. The rearrangement uses TRBV7-7 and TRBJ1-2; maybe TRBD1 (5 bases). The CDR3 has 15 residues. Per the germline V gene, CDR1 is SSHAT and CDR2 is FNYEAQ (reference sequence). CDR3 DNA (partial): TGTGCTAGCAGCTTGGGGCGGGGGAACTCCTACGAC. As protein: CASSLGRGNSYD. The complete CDR3 protein is CASSLGRGNSYDYTF.

On this clone itself: Read sequence stops 3 residues before the CDR3 end, and the germline J gene provides the missing end. V and J are TRBV29-1 and TRBJ1-1, with 7 bases that match TRBD1. The V segment lost 7 bases and the J segment 4 bases; nucleotides outside the gene matches: 9. The CDR3 consists of 13 residues. In germline, CDR1 is SQVTM, CDR2 ANQGSEA. CDR3 sequence: CSARGQDGTEAFF. CDR3 DNA (partial): TGCAGCGCTCGAGGACAGGATGGCACTGAA.

Details on this clone: The read gets to within 3 residues of the CDR3 end, and the germline J gene fills in the rest. This chain links TRBV7-9 with TRBJ2-7; unclear D gene. The CDR3 runs 11 residues. Germline V gives CDR1 SEHNR, CDR2 FQNEAQ (reference sequence). Trimming shortened V by 5 bases and J by 3 bases, and 5 bases separated the two germline ends. CDR3 sequence reads: CASSPNYEQYF. CDR3 bases read: TGTGCCAGCAGCCCTAACTACGAG.

CDR3 protein: CASSFPSGTQETQYF. CDR3 DNA, as far as it was read: TGTGCCAGTAGTTTCCCTAGCGGGACACAAGAGACC. The chain has TRBV19 and TRBJ2-5, with TRBD2 matching 9 bases. The read falls 3 residues short of the CDR3 end, and the missing part is taken from the germline J gene. The germline V gene has CDR1 LNHDA and CDR2 SQIVND (reference sequence). CDR3 size: 15 residues. The trim removed 5 bases at V and 2 bases at J, leaving 6 bases unmatched.

With respect to this clone: The read ends 3 residues shy of where the CDR3 ends; the end is completed using the germline J gene. The chain employs TRBV11-2 and TRBJ2-4; a possible D gene is TRBD1 (5 bases). This CDR3 has 14 amino acids. CDR1 and CDR2 (germline): SGHAT, FQNNGV. CDR3 DNA, as far as it was read: TGTGCCAGCAGCCTGGACATTGGGAATCAGCCT. Amino acids: CASSLDIGNQP. The full CDR3 sequence reads CASSLDIGNQPQYF.

As concerns this clone: Read data end 3 residues before the CDR3 end; the end is taken from the germline J gene. This sequence joins TRBV7-9 and TRBJ2-7, with 8 bases lining up with TRBD2. The CDR3 is 13 amino acids. The germline gives CDR1 SEHNR, CDR2 FQNEAQ (reference sequence). With 5 bases clipped from V and 6 bases from J, the junction kept 6 bases outside the gene matches. This CDR3 is CASSRTSRGEQYF. The covered CDR3 bases are TGTGCCAGCAGCCGGACTAGCCGGGGCGAG.

As regards this clone: The read stops 3 residues short of the end of the CDR3; the missing end is completed from the germline J gene. The rearrangement joins TRBV19 to TRBJ2-3, with 11 positions matching TRBD1. The V gene's germline CDR1 is LNHDA and CDR2 SQIVND (reference sequence). The CDR3 extends over 14 amino acids. CDR3 DNA (partial): TGTGCCAGTAGTTCGGACAGGGGGCTGGAGACG. It codes for CASSSDRGLET. The whole CDR3 sequence is CASSSDRGLETQYF.

Remarks on this clone: The read ends 3 residues early relative to the CDR3; the germline J gene fills the gap. The chain has TRBV16 and TRBJ2-7; TRBD1 agrees at 8 bases. The CDR3 runs 15 residues. The V and J ends lost 0 bases and 5 bases, in that order; junction bases with no gene match: 6. The germline V gene has CDR1 KGHSY and CDR2 FQNENV. The CDR3 protein is CASSQSPGGLNEQYF. CDR3 DNA (partial): TGTGCCAGCAGCCAATCGCCAGGGGGCTTGAACGAG.

As concerns this clone: The read gets to within 3 residues of the CDR3 end, and the germline J gene fills in the rest. The chain links TRBV20-1 to TRBJ2-3, with TRBD2 identical over 9 bases. CDR1 is DFQATT and CDR2 is SNEGSKA in the germline V gene (reference sequence). Losses at the gene ends were 1 base for V and 2 bases for J; bases not matched to a gene: 4. The CDR3 sequence is 15 residues long. CDR3 sequence reads: CSARGSGGFTDTQYF. CDR3 DNA (partial): TGCAGTGCTAGAGGTAGCGGGGGATTCACAGATACG.

In the case of this clone: The CDR3 end lies 3 residues beyond the end of the read and is filled in from the germline J gene. This chain joins TRBV11-3 and TRBJ2-2; D is possibly TRBD1 (6 bases). Trimming took off 3 bases at V and 1 base at J, with 6 bases between the two ends. The CDR3 contains 14 residues. Germline values: CDR1 SGHNT, CDR2 YENEEA. The CDR3 sequence: CASSLTGNTGELFF. CDR3 bases read: TGTGCCAGCAGCTTGACAGGGAACACCGGGGAG.

In the case of this clone: The read comes to an end 3 residues before the CDR3 does, leaving the germline J gene to fill in the end. The chain recombines TRBV19 with TRBJ1-5; D is undetermined. Germline V gene lookup returns CDR1 LNHDA and CDR2 SQIVND (reference sequence). V was cut by 6 bases and J by 4 bases, with 10 bases left in between. There are 13 residues in the CDR3. The CDR3 sequence: CASRKNLNQPQHF. CDR3 DNA, as far as it was read: TGTGCCAGTAGAAAGAACTTAAATCAGCCC.